The following is a T cell receptor beta chain sequence with its context. This clonotype appeared many times. Its target antigen remains unknown. No base quality information exists; no much larger clone differs at one position. This sample is part of a study of human T cells and chemical hapten exposure (dated by TCRdb to the early 2020s). Regarding the study in general: For sensitization, 2% DPC in acetone was applied to a roughly 2 cm by roughly 2 cm area of upper inner arm skin. Weekly therapeutic DPC doses were additionally applied to the scalp of patients throughout the roughly 23-week study period. Patch testing was performed on the upper back with Finn chambers containing 0.01% DPC, and the patch tests were scored after 6 days according to International Contact Dermatitis Research Group standards. Most of the patients in the cohort were female, and the cohort covered alopecia areata with under or over 50% scalp involvement, alopecia totalis and alopecia universalis. Libraries were pooled for sequencing, and variation in per-sample TCR yields was attributed mainly to small differences in library volumes within the pool. Peripheral blood TCR repertoire changes were tracked in vivo in alopecia patients during primary and secondary sensitization to the hapten diphenylcyclopropenone (DPC). Patient blood was sampled pre-sensitization (week 0) and at 2, 6 and about 24 weeks after DPC sensitization. Blood for TCR sequencing was provided by twenty-nine alopecia patients at one to four time points (pre-sensitization, 2, 6 and 24 weeks).

Trimming removed 6 bases from V and 0 bases from J, leaving 2 bases between the germline ends. CDR1 MNHEY and CDR2 SVGEGT are derived from the germline V gene. The CDR3, from cysteine to phenylalanine, totals 11 residues. Only the CDR3 DNA stays, 33 bases, in frame from base 1. To prepare the library, RACE was applied. TCRdb records NextSeq 500 as the sequencer. During library preparation, unique molecular identifiers were attached to individual cDNA molecules so that TCRs could be counted in a quantitative, reproducible way. Each blood RNA sample was used to sequence both TCR alpha and TCR beta chains. On the study's bioinformatics: Samples had a median of approximately 96,000 TCRs, with a range from roughly 23,224 to 700,000. The Decombinator software suite was used to annotate V, J and CDR3 in the TCR reads. To make PS versus PT1 abundance plots, every sample was subsampled to the same number of TCRs (28,000). Expanded TCRs were defined as absent before sensitization and observed at least eight times at the 2-week time point. TCRdb took the public reads, trimmed them with fastp at Q25, ran MiXCR for clone calling and kept in-frame beta chains. Every entry covers one CDR3 protein and lists the most common genes and DNA from its rows. The V and J calls come from TCRdb's annotation, not from the publication. The sample contains under 200,000 distinct CDR3 sequences, approximately 29% of them found a single time. The top ten hold approximately 3% of the sample.

The study at large found these results: Compared with pre-sensitization or healthy control sets, expanded TCRs formed significantly more large CDR3 similarity clusters, which is consistent with antigen-driven responses. DPC sensitization did not change how many TCRs were above 1 in 1000 frequency, and no evidence was found of alterations in global repertoire structure. All patients had alopecia, a presumed autoimmune disease, so their immune response might differ from that of healthy individuals. After repeated subsampling, the strength of the expansion versus patch-test correlation and the threshold at which it became significant changed. Patch test score was positively correlated with the number of PT1 expanded TCRs, with significance at thresholds 8, 16 and 32 but not at 4.

The time point label on this specimen signifies: pre-sensitization, week 0. In light of the paper, this sample's treatment or condition label describes: therapeutic diphenylcyclopropenone sensitization with weekly scalp DPC. At each patch-test visit, blood was drawn before the patch test was applied. Patients were eligible if aged 18 to 70, diagnosed with alopecia and judged suitable for DPC therapy, and pregnant patients were excluded. Total RNA was extracted from unfractionated whole blood that had been collected in Tempus Blood RNA tubes. Source: whole blood, taken in connection with sensitization to the hapten diphenylcyclopropenone (DPC). The sequence is built from TRBV6-2 or TRBV6-3 and TRBJ1-1; confidence is insufficient to name the D gene. This TCR was sampled from a woman aged 25 to 45 with alopecia areata. Some clones in this sample may be carry-over from other donors' samples. For the CDR3, the sequence is CASRVNTEAFF. The nucleotide sequence reads as follows: TGTGCCAGCAGGGTGAACACTGAAGCTTTCTTT.